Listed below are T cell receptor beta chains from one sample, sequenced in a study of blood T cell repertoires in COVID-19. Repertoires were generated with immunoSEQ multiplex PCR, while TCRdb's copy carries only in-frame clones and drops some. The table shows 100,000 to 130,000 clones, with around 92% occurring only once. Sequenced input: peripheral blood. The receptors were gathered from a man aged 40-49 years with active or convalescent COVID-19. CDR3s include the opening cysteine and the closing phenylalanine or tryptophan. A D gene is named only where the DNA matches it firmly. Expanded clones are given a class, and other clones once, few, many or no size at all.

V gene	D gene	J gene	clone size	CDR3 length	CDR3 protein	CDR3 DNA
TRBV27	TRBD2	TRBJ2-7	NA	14	CASSSPAGAYEQYF	TGTGCCAGCAGTTCACCAGCGGGAGCCTACGAGCAGTACTTC
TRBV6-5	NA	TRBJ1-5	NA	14	CASSFTGSNQPQHF	TGTGCCAGCAGTTTTACAGGAAGCAATCAGCCCCAGCATTTT
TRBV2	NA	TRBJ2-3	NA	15	CASIVGSSGSHTQYF	TGTGCCAGCATCGTCGGGTCCTCTGGGTCGCATACGCAGTATTTT
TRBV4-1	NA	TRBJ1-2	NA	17	CASSQDDWWVEDYGYTF	TGCGCCAGCAGCCAAGATGATTGGTGGGTAGAGGATTATGGCTACACCTTC
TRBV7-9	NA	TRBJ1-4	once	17	CASSIESNSATNEKLFF	TGTGCCAGCAGCATAGAGTCCAACAGTGCAACTAATGAAAAACTGTTTTTT
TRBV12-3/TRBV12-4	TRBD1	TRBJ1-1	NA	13	CASRRQGVTEAFF	TGTGCCAGCAGAAGACAGGGGGTCACTGAAGCTTTCTTT
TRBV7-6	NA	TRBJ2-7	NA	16	CASSLGASGSSYEQYF	TGTGCCAGCAGCTTAGGGGCAAGCGGCAGCTCCTACGAGCAGTACTTC
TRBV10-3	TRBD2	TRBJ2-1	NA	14	CAISGTSGSNEQFF	TGTGCCATCAGTGGGACTAGCGGGTCCAATGAGCAGTTCTTC
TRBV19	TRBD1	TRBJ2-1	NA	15	CASSRQGVSYNEQFF	TGTGCCAGTAGTAGGCAGGGGGTATCCTACAATGAGCAGTTCTTC
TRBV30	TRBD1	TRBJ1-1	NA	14	CAWSEGTVNTEAFF	TGTGCCTGGAGTGAGGGGACAGTGAACACTGAAGCTTTCTTT
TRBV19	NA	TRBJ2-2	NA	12	CASSIPRAALFF	TGTGCCAGTAGTATACCGAGGGCCGCGCTGTTTTTT
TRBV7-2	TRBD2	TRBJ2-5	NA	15	CASSPGGLAGPLVDF	TGTGCCAGCAGCCCGGGGGGACTAGCGGGTCCCCTTGTAGACTTC
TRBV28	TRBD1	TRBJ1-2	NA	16	CASSPATVLQGHGYTF	TGTGCCAGCAGTCCCGCGACCGTTCTACAGGGGCATGGCTACACCTTC
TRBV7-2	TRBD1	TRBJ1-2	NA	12	CASSPRTGGYTF	TGTGCCAGCAGCCCCCGGACAGGGGGCTACACCTTC
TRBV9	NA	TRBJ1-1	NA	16	CASSVVSTLGGSGAFF	TGTGCCAGCAGCGTAGTAAGCACATTGGGGGGTTCCGGGGCTTTCTTT
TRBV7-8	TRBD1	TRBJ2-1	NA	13	CASSVTGVYEQFF	TGTGCCAGCAGCGTTACAGGGGTCTATGAGCAGTTCTTC
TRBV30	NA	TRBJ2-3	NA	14	CAWSVIVSTDTQYF	TGTGCCTGGAGTGTCATAGTAAGCACAGATACGCAGTATTTT
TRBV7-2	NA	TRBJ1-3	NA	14	CASRAPPGGNTIYF	TGTGCCAGCAGGGCCCCCCCAGGTGGGAACACCATATATTTT
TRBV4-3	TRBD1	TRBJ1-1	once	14	CASSQGDRRTEAFF	TGCGCCAGCAGCCAAGGGGACAGGAGAACTGAAGCTTTCTTT
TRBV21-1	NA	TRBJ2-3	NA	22	CASSKDPWGGSFRGVLVDTQYF	TGTGCCAGCAGCAAAGACCCGTGGGGGGGGAGTTTTAGAGGGGTACTCGTAGATACGCAGTATTTT
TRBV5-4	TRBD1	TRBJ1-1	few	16	CASSPRTGTMNTEAFF	TGTGCCAGCAGCCCGCGGACAGGGACCATGAACACTGAAGCTTTCTTT
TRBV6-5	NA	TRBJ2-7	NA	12	CASTQTAYEQYF	TGTGCCAGCACACAGACCGCCTACGAGCAGTACTTC
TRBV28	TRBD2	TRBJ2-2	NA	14	CASSESGSTGELFF	TGTGCCAGCAGCGAAAGCGGGAGCACCGGGGAGCTGTTTTTT
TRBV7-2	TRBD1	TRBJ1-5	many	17	CASSPSPQGAPRQPQHF	TGTGCCAGCAGCCCCAGTCCCCAGGGGGCGCCGAGGCAGCCCCAGCATTTT
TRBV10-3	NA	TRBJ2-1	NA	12	CAIGGIHNEQFF	TGTGCCATCGGGGGGATCCACAATGAGCAGTTCTTC
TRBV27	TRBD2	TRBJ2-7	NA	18	CASRRGLAGEGGSYEQYF	TGTGCCAGCAGGAGAGGACTAGCGGGGGAGGGAGGGTCCTACGAGCAGTACTTC
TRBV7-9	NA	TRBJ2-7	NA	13	CASSRGSSGEQYF	TGTGCCAGCAGCCGTGGATCCAGCGGAGAGCAGTACTTC
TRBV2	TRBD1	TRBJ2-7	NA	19	CASSEGRPGQKSSPYEQYF	TGTGCCAGCAGTGAGGGGAGACCGGGACAGAAGTCCTCTCCCTACGAGCAGTACTTC
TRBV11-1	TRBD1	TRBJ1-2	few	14	CASSLRDSRYGYTF	TGTGCCAGCAGCTTAAGGGACAGCCGGTATGGCTACACCTTC
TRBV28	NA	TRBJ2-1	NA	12	CASRRGRNEQFF	TGTGCCAGCAGACGAGGGAGGAATGAGCAGTTCTTC
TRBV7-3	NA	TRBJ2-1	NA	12	CASSLQGREQFF	TGTGCCAGCAGCCTACAGGGTAGGGAGCAGTTCTTC
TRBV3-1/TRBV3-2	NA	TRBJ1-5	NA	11	CASSQGGPQHF	TGTGCCAGCAGCCAAGGCGGGCCCCAGCATTTT
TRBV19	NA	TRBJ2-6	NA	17	CASSIQGFTSGANVLTF	TGTGCCAGTAGTATACAGGGCTTCACGTCTGGGGCCAACGTCCTGACTTTC
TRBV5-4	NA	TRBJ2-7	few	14	CASSFGTSSYEQYF	TGTGCCAGCAGCTTCGGGACAAGCTCCTACGAGCAGTACTTC
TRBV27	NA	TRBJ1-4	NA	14	CASSLWGPNEKLFF	TGTGCCAGCAGTTTATGGGGCCCTAATGAAAAACTGTTTTTT
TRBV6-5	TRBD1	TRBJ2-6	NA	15	CASTQTGTGANVLTF	TGTGCCAGCACCCAGACAGGGACTGGGGCCAACGTCCTGACTTTC
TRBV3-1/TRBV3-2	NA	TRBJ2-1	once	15	CASSHARESYNEQFF	TGTGCCAGCAGCCACGCCCGGGAGTCCTACAATGAGCAGTTCTTC
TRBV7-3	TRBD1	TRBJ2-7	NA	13	CASSSTGWTEQYF	TGTGCCAGCAGCTCGACAGGGTGGACCGAGCAGTACTTC
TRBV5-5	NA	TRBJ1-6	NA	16	CASSFSESSYNSPLHF	TGTGCCAGCAGCTTTAGTGAGAGCTCCTATAATTCACCCCTCCACTTT
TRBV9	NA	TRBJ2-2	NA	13	CASSGRGAGELFF	TGTGCCAGCAGCGGAAGGGGTGCCGGGGAGCTGTTTTTT
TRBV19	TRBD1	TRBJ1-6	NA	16	CASSSRTGEFGSPLHF	TGTGCCAGTAGTTCTCGGACAGGGGAATTTGGTTCACCCCTCCACTTT
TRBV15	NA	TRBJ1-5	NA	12	CATGGANQPQHF	TGTGCCACCGGGGGCGCAAATCAGCCCCAGCATTTT
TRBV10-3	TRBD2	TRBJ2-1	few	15	CAISGLAGVSNEQFF	TGTGCCATCTCGGGACTAGCGGGAGTTAGTAATGAGCAGTTCTTC
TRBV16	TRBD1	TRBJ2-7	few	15	CASRLRQGTPYEQYF	TGTGCCAGCAGACTTAGACAGGGGACCCCCTACGAGCAGTACTTC
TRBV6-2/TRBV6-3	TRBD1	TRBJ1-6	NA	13	CASGRDSNSPLHF	TGTGCCAGCGGCCGGGACAGTAATTCACCCCTCCACTTT
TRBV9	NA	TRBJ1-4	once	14	CASSVAVYGEKLFF	TGTGCCAGCAGCGTAGCCGTTTACGGTGAAAAACTGTTTTTT
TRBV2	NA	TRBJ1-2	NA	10	CASSDDGYTF	TGTGCCAGCAGTGACGATGGCTACACCTTC
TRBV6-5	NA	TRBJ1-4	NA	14	CASSYGTSNEKLFF	TGTGCCAGCAGTTACGGGACAAGTAATGAAAAACTGTTTTTT
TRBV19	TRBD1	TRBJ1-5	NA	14	CASSIQGAYQPQHF	TGTGCCAGTAGTATACAGGGGGCTTATCAGCCCCAGCATTTT
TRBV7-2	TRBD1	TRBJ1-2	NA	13	CAITRGQIYGYTF	TGTGCCATCACGCGGGGACAGATATATGGCTACACCTTC
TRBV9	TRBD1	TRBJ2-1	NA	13	CASSAGTDNEQFF	TGTGCCAGCAGCGCCGGGACAGACAATGAGCAGTTCTTC
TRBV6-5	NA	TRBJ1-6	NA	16	CASSYKPQGFNSPLHF	TGTGCCAGCAGTTACAAACCCCAGGGTTTTAATTCACCCCTCCACTTT